The sequence of this TCR beta chain was determined in a study of siplizumab effects on memory and regulatory T cells. Study results and limitations: The alloreactive clones that mapped to unstimulated subsets made up only a minor fraction. Alloreactive sequences traceable to unstimulated CD4+ memory cells were significantly reduced by siplizumab.

The sample holds one count of this clone. The target antigen is unknown. This CDR3 has 13 amino acids. Trimming at V came to 4 bases and at J to 5 bases, leaving 3 bases not matched to a gene. Germline assignment: CDR1 WSHSY and CDR2 SAAADI. Approximately 100,000 TCR templates per sample were assayed. Assay used: immunoSEQ multiplex PCR; TCRdb lists only in-frame clones, some missing. Of 87,000 or so clones in the sample, around 94% were seen once. The chain joins TRBV10-2 to TRBJ2-3; the match to TRBD1 covers 7 bases. The material sequenced was non-Treg CD4+ T cells sorted from blood. This clonotype was obtained from a human donor in good health. The CDR3 bases are TGCGCCAGCAGTGGACAGGGCAGAGATACGCAGTATTTT. Protein sequence: CASSGQGRDTQYF.